These 8 T cell receptor beta chains originate from one sample sequenced in a study of cytomegalovirus exposure and HLA in healthy donors. The PCR contained 60 Vbeta and 13 Jbeta primers. Assay: immunoSEQ multiplex PCR; the TCRdb copy retains only in-frame clones and omits some. Among 200,000 to 300,000 clones, around 80% were seen once, and the ten largest hold roughly 0.45%. Material for sequencing was PBMCs. These receptors all stem from a boy aged 5-17 years in good health and CMV-seronegative.

The CDR3 loop is CASSLEGPSYNEQFF. The CDR3 DNA reads TGCGCCAGCAGCTTGGAGGGGCCGTCATACAATGAGCAGTTCTTC. The V gene is TRBV5-1, the J gene TRBJ2-1, with a possible D match to TRBD1 (5 bases). The V gene's germline CDR1 is SGHRS and CDR2 YFSETQ. V shed 0 bases and J shed 4 bases, with 11 bases lying between them. The CDR3 sequence is 15 residues long.

V is TRBV5-6 and J is TRBJ2-7; no clear D. This CDR3 is 16 amino acids long. V was cut by 1 base and J by 3 bases, with 17 bases left in between. Per the germline V gene, CDR1 is SGHDT and CDR2 is YYEEEE. Here the CDR3 reads CASSLIGRVRYYEQYF. The CDR3 DNA reads TGTGCCAGCAGCTTGATTGGCCGGGTGCGGTACTACGAGCAGTACTTC.

This chain uses TRBV9 with TRBJ2-5; 8 bases line up with TRBD2. The CDR3 runs 15 residues. CDR1 is SGDLS, CDR2 YYNGEE, per germline. V trimming: 6 bases; J trimming: 0 bases; junction bases outside the gene matches: 7. The CDR3 spells CASNGGDTYQETQYF. In DNA form, the CDR3 reads TGTGCCAGCAACGGGGGGGATACGTACCAAGAGACCCAGTACTTC.

The chain is built from TRBV5-1 and TRBJ2-3; 7 bases fit TRBD1. This CDR3 is built from 16 residues. Trimming at V came to 4 bases and at J to 0 bases, leaving 8 bases not matched to a gene. CDR1 SGHRS and CDR2 YFSETQ come from the germline V gene. In nucleotides, the CDR3 is TGCGCCAGCAGCCCCGGGGACAGCGGAAGCACAGATACGCAGTATTTT. This translates into CASSPGDSGSTDTQYF.

This clone has only one observation. V gene TRBV7-2 combines with J gene TRBJ2-7; 9 nucleotides match TRBD1. Trimming took 4 bases from V and 5 from J; bases not matched to a gene: 9. CDR1 and CDR2 (germline): SGHTA, FQGNSA. The CDR3 runs to 15 residues. The CDR3 nucleotides are TGTGCCAGCAGCTCCATGGACAGGGGATATCACGAGCAGTACTTC. The encoded protein is CASSSMDRGYHEQYF.

J is TRBJ2-1 and V is TRBV5-3; 8 nucleotides agree with TRBD1. TRBV5-3 has ORF status, its function being uncertain. V trimming: 5 bases; J trimming: 5 bases; junction bases outside the gene matches: 6. The CDR3 covers 14 residues. CDR3 protein: CARRSGTGNNEQFF. DNA of the CDR3: TGTGCCAGAAGGTCCGGGACAGGCAACAATGAGCAGTTCTTC.

The chain carries TRBV27 and TRBJ1-1, with TRBD1 identical over 9 bases. The CDR3 sequence is 15 residues long. Germline CDR1 and CDR2: MNHEY and SMNVEV (reference sequence). V was clipped by 4 bases and J by 6 bases; unmatched bases: 9. Here the CDR3 reads CASSSPGTGYAEAFF. The CDR3, as DNA: TGTGCCAGCAGTTCACCCGGGACAGGGTACGCTGAAGCTTTCTTT.

The rearrangement uses TRBV10-3 and TRBJ1-4; TRBD1 agrees at 9 bases. CDR3 length: 13 amino acids. With 10 bases clipped from V and 8 bases from J, the junction kept 8 bases outside the gene matches. Germline V gene data show CDR1 as ENHRY and CDR2 as SYGVKD. This CDR3 reads CATGQGREEKLFF. The CDR3 DNA follows: TGTGCCACTGGACAGGGGCGGGAAGAAAAACTGTTTTTT.